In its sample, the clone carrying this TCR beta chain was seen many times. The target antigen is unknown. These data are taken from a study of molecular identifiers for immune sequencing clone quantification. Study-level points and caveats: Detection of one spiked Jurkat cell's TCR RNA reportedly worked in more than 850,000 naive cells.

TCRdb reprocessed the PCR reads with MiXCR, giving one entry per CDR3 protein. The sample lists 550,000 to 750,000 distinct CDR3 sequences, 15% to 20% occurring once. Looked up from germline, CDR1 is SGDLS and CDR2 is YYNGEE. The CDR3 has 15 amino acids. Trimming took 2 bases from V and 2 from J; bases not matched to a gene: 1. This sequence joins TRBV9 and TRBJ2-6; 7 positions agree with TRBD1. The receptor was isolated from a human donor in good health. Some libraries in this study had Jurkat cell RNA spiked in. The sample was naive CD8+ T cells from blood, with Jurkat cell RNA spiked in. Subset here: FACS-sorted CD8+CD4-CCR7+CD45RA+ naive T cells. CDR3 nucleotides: TGTGCCAGCAGCGTTGGGACAGCTGGGGCCAACGTCCTGACTTTC. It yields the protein CASSVGTAGANVLTF.